Shown below are 9 T cell receptor beta chains from a single sample sequenced in a study of T cells in Graves' hyperthyroidism and ophthalmopathy (dated by TCRdb to about 2019). Library preparation was by multiplex PCR. TCRdb shows the sequencer as Illumina HiSeq 2000. The TCR beta CDR3 regions were amplified from RNA transcripts. The TCR CDR3 was subjected to a first round of RT-PCR using the HTBI primer set and the Qiagen OneStep RT-PCR kit. TCRdb cleaned the public reads at Q25 with fastp, built clones with MiXCR and kept in-frame beta chains. Merged by CDR3 protein, the rows form single entries marked with the most common genes and DNA. Here the sample has some 600,000 distinct CDR3 sequences; around 45% occur a single time. 8.2% of the sample belongs to the ten largest clones. The sequenced sample consisted of peripheral blood or thyroid tissue (not recorded which). These receptors originate from a woman aged 18-35 years with Graves' hyperthyroidism. Donor details come from another sample of the same person, matched by shared clones.

This clonotype was observed a handful of times. V and J are TRBV7-2 and TRBJ2-5; 8 bases fit TRBD2. V lost 6 bases, J lost 4 bases, and 7 bases stayed unmatched. CDR1 SGHTA and CDR2 FQGNSA come from the germline V gene. The CDR3 totals 14 residues. The DNA of the CDR3 is TGTGCCAGCAGTTTATCACGGGAGGGAGAGACCCAGTACTTC. As protein: CASSLSREGETQYF. Full variable domain (outside the CDR3, taken from reference TRBV7-2 and TRBJ2-5): GAGVSQSPSNKVTEKGKDVELRCDPISGHTALYWYRQSLGQGLEFLIYFQGNSAPDKSGLPSDRFSAERTGGSVSTLTIQRTQQEDSAVYLCASSLSREGETQYFGPGTRLLVL.

The rearrangement links TRBV2 to TRBJ2-7; D is tentatively TRBD1 or TRBD2 (5 bases each). Trimming removed 11 bases from V and 1 base from J, with 24 bases in between. The germline V gene has CDR1 SNHLY and CDR2 FYNNEI. This CDR3 contains 16 residues. The DNA for the CDR3 is TGTGCCGTCAGTGACATCTTAGGGACCGTATCCTACGAGCAGTACTTC. The encoded protein is CAVSDILGTVSYEQYF.

This clonotype has more than one count but fewer than ten. V and J are TRBV12-3 or TRBV12-4 and TRBJ1-2; the match to TRBD1 covers 10 bases. V gave up 6 bases and J gave up 4 bases; unmatched junction bases: 5. This CDR3 has 14 residues. In DNA, the CDR3 is TGTGCCAGCAGGAGGACAGGGGGACGCTATGGCTACACCTTC. This encodes CASRRTGGRYGYTF.

The genes are TRBV11-2 and TRBJ2-7; TRBD2 matches at 8 bases. The closer fit of TRBJ2-1 to the DNA end suggests the J call may be wrong. Germline assignment: CDR1 SGHAT and CDR2 FQNNGV. The CDR3 is 15 residues long. The CDR3 spells CASSLDLAGVYEQFF. The CDR3 nucleotides are TGTGCCAGCAGCTTAGACCTAGCGGGTGTGTACGAGCAGTTCTTC.

This chain links TRBV10-3 with TRBJ1-6; a weak D match, TRBD1 (5 bases). CDR3 length: 16 amino acids. Deletions cut 7 bases from V and 8 bases from J, with 21 bases between. Germline CDR1 ENHRY, CDR2 SYGVKD. CDR3 nucleotide sequence: TGTGCCATCACCGAAGGGACCCAAGCCCGCCATTCACCCCTCCACTTT. Amino acid sequence: CAITEGTQARHSPLHF.

The V and J genes are TRBV9 and TRBJ1-4, with D possibly being TRBD1 (5 bases). The CDR3 is made up of 9 amino acids. V was trimmed by 6 bases and J by 13 bases, leaving 7 bases between them. The germline gives CDR1 SGDLS, CDR2 YYNGEE. In nucleotides, the CDR3 is TGTGCCAGCAAGAGGGGACTGTTTTTT. This codes for CASKRGLFF.

V is TRBV11-1 and J is TRBJ1-6; TRBD1 matches at 7 bases. Looked up from germline, CDR1 is SGHAT and CDR2 is FQDESV (reference sequence). The CDR3 contains 16 residues. V lost 0 bases and J lost 2; bases outside the gene matches: 1. CDR3 amino acids: CASSLAGQTYNSPLHF. The CDR3 coding sequence is TGTGCCAGCAGCTTAGCGGGACAGACCTATAATTCACCCCTCCACTTT.

The J gene is TRBJ2-7, the V gene TRBV6-1; D not resolved. Germline CDR1 is MNHNS and CDR2 is SASEGT. CDR3 size: 16 residues. The ends were cut back, 3 bases at V and 0 bases at J, with 15 bases in the middle. The CDR3 loop is CASSDFTSGSSYEQYF. The CDR3 DNA reads TGTGCCAGCAGTGATTTTACCTCGGGCAGCTCCTACGAGCAGTACTTC.

This chain joins TRBV29-1 and TRBJ2-7; 7 positions match TRBD2. The CDR3 is 14 amino acids. Losses at the gene ends were 1 base for V and 1 base for J; bases not matched to a gene: 4. The V gene's germline CDR1 is SQVTM and CDR2 ANQGSEA. This CDR3 is CSVEVPGGSYEQYF. DNA of the CDR3: TGCAGCGTTGAAGTCCCGGGGGGTTCCTACGAGCAGTACTTC.